This TCR beta chain was identified in a study of CD4 T cells in relation to SARS-CoV-2 and coronaviruses. Whole-study context: TCR beta CDR3s were sequenced after roughly eleven-day antigen culture of PBMCs.

CD4+ T cells from unexposed donors were obtained before the COVID-19 pandemic (2011-2018). CD4+ T cells were isolated from the cells after 10 days of culture. Testing used SARS-CoV-2 S/N and four cold-coronavirus spikes on unexposed-donor CD4+ T cells, cells permitting. Cultures received half-medium IL-2 refreshes on days 3 and 7. The V gene's germline CDR1 is SGHNT and CDR2 YYREEE (reference sequence). The V and J ends lost 4 bases and 0 bases, in that order; junction bases with no gene match: 3. The CDR3 sequence is 14 residues long. In the case of this clone: What it recognizes is unknown.

The table came from immunoSEQ multiplex PCR; TCRdb's copy has only in-frame clones and leaves some out. Of around 25,000 clones in the sample, roughly 80% were seen once. This receptor was taken from a human donor in good health. This chain connects TRBV5-4 to TRBJ1-1; 7 bases agree with TRBD1. The material sequenced was CD4+ T cells from PBMCs, cultured in vitro. This chain's CDR3 is CASSRDRLNTEAFF. In DNA form, the CDR3 reads TGTGCCAGCAGCCGGGACAGATTGAACACTGAAGCTTTCTTT.